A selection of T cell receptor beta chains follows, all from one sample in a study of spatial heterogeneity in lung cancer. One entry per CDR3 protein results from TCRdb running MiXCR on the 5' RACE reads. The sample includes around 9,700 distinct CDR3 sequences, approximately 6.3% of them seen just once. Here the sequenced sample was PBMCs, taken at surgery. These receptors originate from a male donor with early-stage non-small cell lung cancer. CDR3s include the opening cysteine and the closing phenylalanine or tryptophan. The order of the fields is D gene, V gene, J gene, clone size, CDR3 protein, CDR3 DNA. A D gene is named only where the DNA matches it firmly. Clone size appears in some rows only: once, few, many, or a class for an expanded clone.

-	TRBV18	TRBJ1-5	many	CASSPVQGGRQPQHF	TGTGCCAGCTCACCGGTGCAGGGAGGAAGACAGCCCCAGCATTTT
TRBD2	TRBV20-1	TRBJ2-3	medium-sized	CSARGGRALGDTQYF	TGCAGTGCTAGGGGCGGGAGGGCCCTCGGAGATACGCAGTATTTT
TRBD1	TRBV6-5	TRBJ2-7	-	CASRPSPGTGSLYEQYF	TGTGCCAGCAGGCCAAGCCCCGGGACAGGGTCCCTCTACGAGCAGTACTTC
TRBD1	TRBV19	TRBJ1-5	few	CASSMSHRGQGNNQPQHF	TGTGCCAGTAGTATGAGCCACAGGGGGCAAGGTAACAATCAGCCCCAGCATTTT
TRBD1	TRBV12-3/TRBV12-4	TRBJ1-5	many	CASSPRGLDNQPQHF	TGTGCCAGCAGTCCCAGGGGGCTAGACAATCAGCCCCAGCATTTT
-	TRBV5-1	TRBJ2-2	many	CASSRQANTGELFF	TGCGCCAGCAGCCGACAGGCGAACACCGGGGAGCTGTTTTTT
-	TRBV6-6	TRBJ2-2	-	CASSSGFGAGELFF	TGTGCCAGCAGTTCAGGATTCGGGGCCGGGGAGCTGTTTTTT
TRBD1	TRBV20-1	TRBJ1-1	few	CSATDRGLTEAFF	TGCAGTGCTACGGACAGGGGGTTAACTGAAGCTTTCTTT
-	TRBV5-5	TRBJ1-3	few	CASSLAGTGNTIYF	TGTGCCAGCAGCTTGGCGGGAACTGGAAACACCATATATTTT
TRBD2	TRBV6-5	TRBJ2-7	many	CASSQLAGGSYEQYF	TGTGCCAGCAGTCAACTAGCGGGAGGGTCCTACGAGCAGTACTTC
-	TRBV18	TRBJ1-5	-	CASSPLGQTNQPQHF	TGTGCCAGCTCACCATTGGGACAAACGAATCAGCCCCAGCATTTT
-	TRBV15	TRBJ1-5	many	CATSRSGLSNQPQHF	TGTGCCACCAGCAGATCAGGGCTGAGCAATCAGCCCCAGCATTTT
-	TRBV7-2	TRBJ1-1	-	CASSLVGSVGTEAFF	TGTGCCAGCAGCTTAGTGGGCTCCGTGGGGACTGAAGCTTTCTTT
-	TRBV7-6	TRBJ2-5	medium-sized	CASSLEASEKTQYF	TGTGCCAGCAGCTTAGAGGCTAGCGAGAAGACCCAGTACTTC
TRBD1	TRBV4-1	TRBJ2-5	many	CASSPPRARGMETQYF	TGCGCCAGCAGCCCCCCCCGGGCCAGGGGGATGGAGACCCAGTACTTC
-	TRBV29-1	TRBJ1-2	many	CSAGDITYGYTF	TGCAGCGCGGGGGACATAACCTATGGCTACACCTTC
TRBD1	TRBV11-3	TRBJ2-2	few	CASSVTGQITGELFF	TGTGCCAGCAGCGTTACGGGACAGATCACCGGGGAGCTGTTTTTT
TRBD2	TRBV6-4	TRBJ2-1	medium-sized	CASSDGTSGSYNEQFF	TGTGCCAGCAGTGACGGGACTAGCGGGTCCTACAATGAGCAGTTCTTC
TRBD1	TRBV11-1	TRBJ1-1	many	CASSLGSGQPNTEAFF	TGTGCCAGCAGCTTAGGATCGGGACAGCCGAACACTGAAGCTTTCTTT
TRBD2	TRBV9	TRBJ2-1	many	CASSAGGLDFSNEQFF	TGTGCCAGCAGCGCCGGGGGACTAGACTTTTCCAATGAGCAGTTCTTC
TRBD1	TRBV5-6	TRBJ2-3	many	CASSYWTGPDTQYF	TGTGCCAGCAGCTATTGGACAGGACCGGATACGCAGTATTTT
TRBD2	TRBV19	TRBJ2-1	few	CATALGLGVREQFF	TGTGCCACCGCCTTGGGACTAGGGGTAAGGGAGCAGTTCTTC
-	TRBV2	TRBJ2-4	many	CASSEVRVAKNIQYF	TGTGCCAGCAGTGAAGTCCGGGTAGCCAAAAACATTCAGTACTTC
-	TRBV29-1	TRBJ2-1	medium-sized	CSVEAGLGYNEQFF	TGCAGCGTTGAAGCCGGATTGGGGTACAATGAGCAGTTCTTC
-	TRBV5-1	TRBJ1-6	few	CASSLGSSYNSPLHF	TGCGCCAGCAGCTTGGGGAGCTCCTATAATTCACCCCTCCACTTT
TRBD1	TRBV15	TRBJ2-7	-	CATSRGGTAFYEQYF	TGTGCCACCAGCAGAGGGGGGACAGCTTTCTACGAGCAGTACTTC
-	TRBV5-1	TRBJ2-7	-	CATRRSEGASYEQYF	TGCGCCACTCGAAGGTCGGAGGGTGCCTCCTACGAGCAGTACTTC
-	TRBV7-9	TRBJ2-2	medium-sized	CASSHENTGELFF	TGTGCCAGCAGCCATGAGAACACCGGGGAGCTGTTTTTT
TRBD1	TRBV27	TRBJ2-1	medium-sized	CASSLYRDRVYNEQFF	TGTGCCAGCAGTCTCTACCGGGACAGGGTCTACAATGAGCAGTTCTTC
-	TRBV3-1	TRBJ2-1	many	CASSPQYGLHYNEQFF	TGTGCCAGCAGCCCCCAGTATGGGTTACATTACAATGAGCAGTTCTTC
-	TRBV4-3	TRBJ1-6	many	CASSHAGTKGYNSPLHF	TGCGCCAGCAGCCATGCCGGGACAAAGGGCTATAATTCACCCCTCCACTTT
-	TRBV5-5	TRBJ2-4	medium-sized	CASSSPRDAKNIQYF	TGTGCCAGCAGCTCCCCCAGGGATGCCAAAAACATTCAGTACTTC
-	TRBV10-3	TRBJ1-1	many	CAISGPSGGEAFF	TGTGCCATCAGTGGTCCCAGCGGGGGTGAAGCTTTCTTT
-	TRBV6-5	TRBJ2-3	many	CASKLSQGSPYTQYF	TGTGCCAGCAAACTAAGTCAGGGATCCCCTTATACGCAGTATTTT
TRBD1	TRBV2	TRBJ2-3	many	CASSASWTGGSADTQYF	TGTGCCAGCAGTGCCTCCTGGACAGGGGGTTCCGCAGATACGCAGTATTTT
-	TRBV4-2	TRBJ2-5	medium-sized	CASSQKAGRIQETQYF	TGTGCCAGCAGCCAAAAGGCGGGGCGGATCCAAGAGACCCAGTACTTC
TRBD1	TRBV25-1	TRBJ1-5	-	CASSAPGQGPNQPQHF	TGTGCCAGCAGTGCCCCGGGACAGGGGCCAAATCAGCCCCAGCATTTT
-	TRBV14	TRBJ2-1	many	CASSHLRDHSGNEQFF	TGTGCCAGCAGCCACCTCCGGGACCACTCAGGGAATGAGCAGTTCTTC